This T cell receptor beta chain was identified during a study of CD8 T cells in Susac syndrome. Germline V gene data show CDR1 as ENHRY and CDR2 as SYGVKD. The CDR3 length is 15 residues. Trimming removed 7 bases from V and 1 base from J; junction bases left unmatched: 5. RNA in amounts of roughly 0.5 to 1 ug was reverse transcribed with random hexamers. Each CDR3 protein gets one entry after TCRdb re-called the immunoSEQ multiplex PCR reads with MiXCR. The table lists about 200,000 distinct CDR3 sequences, 80% to 95% of them singletons. High-throughput TCR beta sequencing covered peripheral CD8+ and CD4+ T cells. Healthy donors formed controls matched for age and sex.

V and J are TRBV10-3 and TRBJ2-7; TRBD2 agrees at 12 bases. The source is a human donor in good health. The sequencing input was CD4+ T cells from PBMCs. The CDR3, as DNA: TGTGCCATCAAAGGGACTAGCGGGTTTTCCTACGAGCAGTACGTC. It yields the protein CAIKGTSGFSYEQYV.